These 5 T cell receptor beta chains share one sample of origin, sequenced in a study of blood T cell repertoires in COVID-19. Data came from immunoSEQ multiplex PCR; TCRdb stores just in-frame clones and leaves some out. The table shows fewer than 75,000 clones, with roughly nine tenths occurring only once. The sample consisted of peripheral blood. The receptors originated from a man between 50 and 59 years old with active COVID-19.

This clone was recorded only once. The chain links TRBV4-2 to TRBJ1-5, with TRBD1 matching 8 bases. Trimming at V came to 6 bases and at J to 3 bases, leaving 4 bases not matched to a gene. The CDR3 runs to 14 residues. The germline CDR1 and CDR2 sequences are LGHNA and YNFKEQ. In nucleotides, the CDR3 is TGTGCCAGCAGAATGACAGGGGCCAATCAGCCCCAGCATTTT. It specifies CASRMTGANQPQHF.

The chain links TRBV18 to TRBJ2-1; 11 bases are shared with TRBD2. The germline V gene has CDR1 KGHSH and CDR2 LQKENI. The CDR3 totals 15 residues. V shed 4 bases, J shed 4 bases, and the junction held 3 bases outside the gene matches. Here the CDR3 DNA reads TGTGCCAGCTCACGGGGACTAGCGGATTACAATGAGCAGTTCTTC. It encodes CASSRGLADYNEQFF. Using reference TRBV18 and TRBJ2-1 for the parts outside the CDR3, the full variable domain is NAGVMQNPRHLVRRRGQEARLRCSPMKGHSHVYWYRQLPEEGLKFMVYLQKENIIDESGMPKERFSAEFPKEGPSILRIQQVVRGDSAAYFCASSRGLADYNEQFFGPGTRLTVL.

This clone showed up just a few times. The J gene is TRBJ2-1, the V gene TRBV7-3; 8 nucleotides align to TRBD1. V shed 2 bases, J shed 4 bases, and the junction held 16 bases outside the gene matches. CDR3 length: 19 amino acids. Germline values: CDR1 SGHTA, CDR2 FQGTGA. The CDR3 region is CASSLVAGGIGSWYNEQFF. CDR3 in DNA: TGTGCCAGCAGCTTAGTGGCAGGGGGCATTGGTTCGTGGTACAATGAGCAGTTCTTC.

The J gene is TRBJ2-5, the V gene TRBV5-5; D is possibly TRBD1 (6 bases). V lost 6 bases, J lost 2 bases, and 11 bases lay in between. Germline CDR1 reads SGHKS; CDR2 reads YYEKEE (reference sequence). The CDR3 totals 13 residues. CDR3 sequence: CASTRQEQETQYF. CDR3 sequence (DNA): TGTGCCAGCACTAGACAGGAGCAAGAGACCCAGTACTTC.

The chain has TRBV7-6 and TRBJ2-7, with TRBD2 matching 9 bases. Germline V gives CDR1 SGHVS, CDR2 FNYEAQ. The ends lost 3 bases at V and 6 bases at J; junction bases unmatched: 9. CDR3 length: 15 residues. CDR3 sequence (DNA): TGTGCCAGCAGCTTCTGGCGGGAGGGCCTCGGCGAGCAGTACTTC. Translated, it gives CASSFWREGLGEQYF.